This entry is about one T cell receptor (beta chain). What it binds is unknown. This sample stems from a study of T cells in Graves' hyperthyroidism and ophthalmopathy. Study-level points and caveats: Blood also carried most thyroid clonotypes expanded above 0.001.

CDR1 and CDR2 (germline): LNHDA, SQIVND (reference sequence). V dropped 2 bases and J dropped 3 bases, with 10 bases sitting between them. This CDR3 spans 14 amino acids. The CDR3 regions of TCR beta were amplified from RNA transcripts. The HTBI primer set was used in a first-round RT-PCR of the TCR CDR3. TCRdb called the multiplex PCR reads again in MiXCR, with one record for every CDR3 protein. The sample contains approximately 430,000 distinct CDR3 sequences, around a sixth of which appear only once. Sequencing input: blood. The receptor was isolated from a woman under 30 with Graves' hyperthyroidism. The gene calls are TRBV19 and TRBJ1-2; TRBD1 might be the D (5 bases). CDR3 sequence (DNA): TGTGCCAGTAGTATACGACGGGGACACTATGGCTACACCTTC. Translating gives CASSIRRGHYGYTF.